Listed below are T cell receptor beta chains from one sample, sequenced in a study of shared clonotypes between healthy human individuals. Assay: immunoSEQ multiplex PCR; the TCRdb copy retains only in-frame clones and omits some. The sample includes roughly 1 million clones, around three quarters of them seen just once. The sample taken for sequencing was memory CD4+ T cells from PBMCs. All receptors come from a man aged 18 to 35 in good health. Some clones in this sample may be carry-over from other donors' samples. The CDR3 runs from the conserved cysteine through the conserved F or W. Each record gives: J gene, clone size, D gene, V gene, CDR3 DNA, CDR3 protein. D genes are given only for firm matches. Clone size is stated in some rows and not others, as once, few, many or a class when expanded.

J: TRBJ2-2; size: .; D: TRBD1; V: TRBV4-2; DNA: TGTGCCAGCAGCCCTCCGACAGGGACCGGGGAGCTGTTTTTT; CDR3: CASSPPTGTGELFF
J: TRBJ1-5; size: .; D: TRBD1; V: TRBV6-5; DNA: TGTGCCAGCAGTTACGCACAGGGGATTGGTCAGCCCCAGCATTTT; CDR3: CASSYAQGIGQPQHF
J: TRBJ1-2; size: .; D: .; V: TRBV5-1; DNA: TGCGCCAGCAGCTCGACAGCTAACTATGGCTACACCTTC; CDR3: CASSSTANYGYTF
J: TRBJ2-7; size: .; D: .; V: TRBV28; DNA: TGTGCCAGCAGTCTCGGGGGACAGATCGAGCAGTACTTC; CDR3: CASSLGGQIEQYF
J: TRBJ2-5; size: .; D: .; V: TRBV5-6; DNA: TGTGCCAGCAGCTTGGGGGGGGCGCAGGAGACCCAGTACTTC; CDR3: CASSLGGAQETQYF
J: TRBJ1-5; size: .; D: .; V: TRBV28; DNA: TGTGCCAGCAGGGACCCCAATCAGCCCCAGCATTTT; CDR3: CASRDPNQPQHF
J: TRBJ1-1; size: many; D: .; V: TRBV30; DNA: TGTGCCTGGAGGTACAGCCGTGAAGCTTTCTTT; CDR3: CAWRYSREAFF
J: TRBJ1-2; size: .; D: .; V: TRBV6-5; DNA: TGTGCCAGCACCCCGGGCGTTTACTATGGCTACACCTTC; CDR3: CASTPGVYYGYTF
J: TRBJ2-7; size: .; D: .; V: TRBV29-1; DNA: TGCAGCGCCAAGAGGGGGGGGACTATCTACGAGCAGTACTTC; CDR3: CSAKRGGTIYEQYF
J: TRBJ2-7; size: .; D: .; V: TRBV30; DNA: TGTGCCTGGAGTGACAGGGCCTACGAGCAGTACTTC; CDR3: CAWSDRAYEQYF
J: TRBJ1-1; size: .; D: TRBD1; V: TRBV5-8; DNA: TGTGCCAGCAGTGATGACAGGGGGGCGAACACTGAAGCTTTCTTT; CDR3: CASSDDRGANTEAFF
J: TRBJ1-4; size: .; D: .; V: TRBV11-2; DNA: TGTGCCAGCAGCTTAGATCGACAGCTGTTTTTT; CDR3: CASSLDRQLFF
J: TRBJ1-1; size: .; D: .; V: TRBV10-3; DNA: TGTGCCATCAGTGCGACCTTCGGGGTGGAGGCTTTCTTT; CDR3: CAISATFGVEAFF
J: TRBJ2-3; size: .; D: TRBD2; V: TRBV4-2; DNA: TGTGCCAGCAGCCAAGAGTCCCTAGCGGGAGATACGCAGTATTTT; CDR3: CASSQESLAGDTQYF
J: TRBJ1-5; size: .; D: TRBD1; V: TRBV27; DNA: TGTGCCAGCAGGCGGACAGGGCCCAATCAGCCCCAGCATTTT; CDR3: CASRRTGPNQPQHF
J: TRBJ1-2; size: .; D: .; V: TRBV28; DNA: TGTGCCAGCAGTCCTAGTGGGGGTGCCACAGTCGGCTATGGCTACACCTTC; CDR3: CASSPSGGATVGYGYTF
J: TRBJ2-7; size: .; D: .; V: TRBV6-1; DNA: TGTGCCAGCAGTGGCCGGGGACTCATCAAACAGTACTTC; CDR3: CASSGRGLIKQYF
J: TRBJ1-1; size: .; D: TRBD1; V: TRBV14; DNA: TGTGCCAGCAGCCAAGATCCGAGACAGGGGTACACTGAAGCTTTCTTT; CDR3: CASSQDPRQGYTEAFF
J: TRBJ2-7; size: .; D: .; V: TRBV15; DNA: TGTGCCACCAGCAGAGATACAGCCTACGAGCAGTACTTC; CDR3: CATSRDTAYEQYF
J: TRBJ2-7; size: once; D: TRBD2; V: TRBV9; DNA: TGTGCCAGCAGCGTAGGGACTAGCGGGAGAGGGGAGCAGTACTTC; CDR3: CASSVGTSGRGEQYF
J: TRBJ1-1; size: .; D: .; V: TRBV28; DNA: TGTGCCAGCAGGCGGTCCCTGAACACTGAAGCTTTCTTT; CDR3: CASRRSLNTEAFF
J: TRBJ2-2; size: .; D: TRBD2; V: TRBV5-4; DNA: TGTGCCAGCAGCCCGGGGGGGAGACGAATCGCCTCGAACACCGGGGAGCTGTTTTTT; CDR3: CASSPGGRRIASNTGELFF
J: TRBJ2-7; size: .; D: TRBD2; V: TRBV5-1; DNA: TGCGCCAGCAGCTTGGTGGGAGGGTCCTACGAGCAGTACTTC; CDR3: CASSLVGGSYEQYF
J: TRBJ1-3; size: once; D: .; V: TRBV7-8; DNA: TGTGCCAGCAGCTTAAGGGTTGCTGGAAACACCATATATTTT; CDR3: CASSLRVAGNTIYF
J: TRBJ2-3; size: .; D: TRBD2; V: TRBV5-4; DNA: TGTGCCAGCAGCCACGGGGGCCTAGCGGGCTCAGATACGCAGTATTTT; CDR3: CASSHGGLAGSDTQYF
J: TRBJ2-7; size: .; D: .; V: TRBV28; DNA: TGTGCCAGCAGTTTACCTCAGGGGCCCTACGAGCAGTACTTC; CDR3: CASSLPQGPYEQYF
J: TRBJ2-1; size: .; D: .; V: TRBV7-2; DNA: TGTGCCAGCAGCTTAGAGGGATACTACAATGAGCAGTTCTTC; CDR3: CASSLEGYYNEQFF
J: TRBJ2-1; size: once; D: TRBD2; V: TRBV4-3; DNA: TGCGCCAGCAGCCAAGACCCGGGACTAGCGACCAATGAGCAGTTCTTC; CDR3: CASSQDPGLATNEQFF
J: TRBJ2-7; size: .; D: .; V: TRBV4-1; DNA: TGCGCCAGCAGCCAAGCTTGGAACAGTGGATTGCTTTACGAGCAGTACTTC; CDR3: CASSQAWNSGLLYEQYF
J: TRBJ1-3; size: .; D: .; V: TRBV7-9; DNA: TGTGCCAGCAGCTTAACACAGGACGGAAACACCATATATTTT; CDR3: CASSLTQDGNTIYF
J: TRBJ2-7; size: .; D: .; V: TRBV5-3; DNA: TGTGCCAGAAGCACCAGGGACACCTCGACTTGTGGAAGCTCCTACGAGCAGTACTTC; CDR3: CARSTRDTSTCGSSYEQYF
J: TRBJ1-1; size: .; D: .; V: TRBV19; DNA: TGTGCCAGTAGTCCCAACCGACCCCGGGGGACTGAAGCTTTCTTT; CDR3: CASSPNRPRGTEAFF
J: TRBJ1-2; size: .; D: .; V: TRBV2; DNA: TGTGCCAGCAGGCCCACGGGCTATGGCTACACCTTC; CDR3: CASRPTGYGYTF
J: TRBJ2-1; size: few; D: TRBD1; V: TRBV7-9; DNA: TGTGCCAGCAGCTTTTTACAGGGGCACATCAATGAGCAGTTCTTC; CDR3: CASSFLQGHINEQFF
J: TRBJ2-7; size: .; D: .; V: TRBV27; DNA: TGTGCCAGCAGTTTCCAGGGCCCCTACGAGCAGTACTTC; CDR3: CASSFQGPYEQYF
J: TRBJ2-1; size: .; D: .; V: TRBV7-2; DNA: TGTGCCAGCAGCTTAGTGGGCGAAGCCGCCTACAATGAGCAGTTCTTC; CDR3: CASSLVGEAAYNEQFF
J: TRBJ2-1; size: many; D: TRBD1; V: TRBV5-1; DNA: TGCGCCAGCAGACTAGGGCTAGGGACAGCTTACAATGAGCAGTTCTTC; CDR3: CASRLGLGTAYNEQFF
J: TRBJ1-3; size: .; D: .; V: TRBV29-1; DNA: TGCAGCGTTGAAGAGGGTAGCTCTGGAAACACCATATATTTT; CDR3: CSVEEGSSGNTIYF
J: TRBJ1-1; size: .; D: .; V: TRBV6-5; DNA: TGTGCCACCCTGGACAGGAACACTGAAGCTTTCTTT; CDR3: CATLDRNTEAFF
J: TRBJ1-4; size: few; D: TRBD1; V: TRBV28; DNA: TGTGCCAGCAGTTTCCCGGACAGGGGGGCGGAACTGTTTTTT; CDR3: CASSFPDRGAELFF
J: TRBJ2-7; size: few; D: .; V: TRBV5-3; DNA: TGTGCCAGAAGCTTGTCGGCGACCTCCTCCTACGAGCAGTACTTC; CDR3: CARSLSATSSYEQYF
J: TRBJ2-3; size: .; D: .; V: TRBV5-1; DNA: TGCGCCAGCAGCCCGGGTTTTTCACCAAGACTCACAGATACGCAGTATTTT; CDR3: CASSPGFSPRLTDTQYF
J: TRBJ1-5; size: .; D: .; V: TRBV30; DNA: TGTGCCTGGCGGTACAAGGGGATGGAGCCCCAGCATTTT; CDR3: CAWRYKGMEPQHF
J: TRBJ1-2; size: few; D: TRBD1; V: TRBV16; DNA: TGTGCCAGCAGCCAATCTCGACAGGGAAGGGGTAGCTACACCTTC; CDR3: CASSQSRQGRGSYTF
J: TRBJ2-7; size: .; D: TRBD2; V: TRBV28; DNA: TGTGCCAGCAGTTTAGGATCCCTAGCGGGCTACGAGCAGTACTTC; CDR3: CASSLGSLAGYEQYF